This T cell receptor beta chain was captured in a study of CD8+ T cells in alopecia areata (dated by TCRdb to 2017 to 2018). Study-level background: High-throughput TCRbeta sequencing was used to examine T cell clonal expansion in alopecia areata in both the C3H/HeJ mouse model and human patients. In humans, TCRbeta sequencing was performed on scalp tissue and on sorted CD4+ and CD8+ peripheral blood T cells from healthy controls and from patients with patchy or totalis/universalis alopecia areata. Scalp clonality was compared across normal scalp (n=4), patchy alopecia areata scalp (n=8), and alopecia totalis/universalis scalp (n=8). TCRbeta CDR3 regions were amplified by immunoSEQ multiplex PCR with 35 Vbeta forward and 13 Jbeta reverse primers. RNA was obtained with the PAXgene miRNA kit for fixed scalp, the miRNeasy kit for PBMCs, and the RNeasy kit for mouse skin.

What the study reported, not specific to this receptor: Lesional scalp, especially in alopecia totalis/universalis, showed higher clonality and more expanded CD8+ clones than normal scalp, suggesting antigenic drive. TCR sequences shared between patients were less clear than in mice, possibly partly because of HLA diversity in the patient population. Unlike mouse skin, where gammadelta T cells dominate, normal human skin contains resident alphabeta T cells that get sequenced too, which complicates analysis of the scalp TCR repertoire.

To prepare the library, the immunoSEQ multiplex PCR assay was applied. To provide template for TCR sequencing, every sample had RNA extracted and reverse transcribed into cDNA. SuperScript III was used for first-strand cDNA synthesis, primed with a 2:1 mix of oligo-dT and random hexamers. A synthetic immune receptor repertoire was used to assess amplification bias, and residual bias was removed computationally. The paper's processing steps were these. Raw reads were preprocessed for error removal, and CDR3 was defined according to IMGT conventions as running from the conserved cysteine to phenylalanine. Clonality was computed by normalizing Shannon entropy by log2 of the number of productive unique TCRs and subtracting the result from 1. Whether scalp clones were CD4 or CD8 was inferred by matching scalp TCRbeta sequences against CD4 and CD8 repertoires sorted from blood. As stored in TCRdb, this immuneACCESS dataset retains in-frame rearrangements with V and J assigned. A fraction of the clones does not appear; measured against another copy, unresolved V genes explain less than half of the discrepancy, and the remainder lacks a known reason. The V and J calls and the clone size are those of that table, but D and trimming were determined from the DNA. The sample table records some 20,000 clones; 60% to 70% of these occur just once. About 4.9% of the sample lies in the top ten.

As for this clone: What this receptor recognizes is not known. Base qualities are not recorded, but no much larger clone differs from it by a single base.

V loses 5 bases, J loses 7 bases, and the germline ends lie 8 bases apart. Via the germline V gene, CDR1 is MNHNS and CDR2 SASEGT. The CDR3 has 11 amino acids, counting the end cysteine and phenylalanine. The entry retains the CDR3 DNA only, 33 bases that are in frame from base 1. In roughly five patients from the biomarker study, CD4+ cells were sorted further to obtain CD25+CD127- cells. Lesional scalp punch biopsies and peripheral blood were obtained from alopecia areata patients. After PBMCs were isolated by density centrifugation and stained for CD3, CD4 and CD8, a FACSAria was used to sort CD4+ and CD8+ T cells. The untreated alopecia areata patients were recruited through a multicenter biomarker study.

This receptor was obtained from a human donor with alopecia areata. Recombination linked TRBV6-1 to TRBJ2-5; no D segment can be confidently identified. Sequenced sample: CD4+ Tregs sorted from blood. The CDR3 region has the sequence CASSPDVTQYF. The nucleotide sequence is given as TGTGCCAGCAGTCCAGATGTGACCCAGTACTTC.